The T cell receptor (beta chain) under discussion was sequenced for a study of T cell responses to AZD1222 COVID-19 vaccine. Overall study results and limits: Scientists sampled the repertoires only once the peak T cell response had passed. With two AZD1222 doses given, Spike-specific TCR breadth and depth both rose. Seropositivity was recorded at baseline in only 6 or 7 AZD1222 recipients.

The ends lost 11 bases at V and 5 bases at J; junction bases unmatched: 11. CDR1 is MNHEY and CDR2 is SVGAGI in the germline V gene. The CDR3 runs to 13 residues. Second-dose intervals near 4 or 12 weeks were combined. On this clone: Its specificity is not known.

Sequenced by immunoSEQ multiplex PCR; TCRdb stores in-frame clones only, minus some. The sample includes approximately 88,000 clones, less than 90% of them seen just once. Sequencing used peripheral blood, obtained 28 days after the second AZD1222 dose. This receptor was identified in an adult who received the AZD1222 COVID-19 vaccine. The chain carries TRBV6-5 and TRBJ2-5; 7 nucleotides line up with TRBD2. Here the CDR3 reads CAGYREGPETQYF. The CDR3 DNA follows: TGTGCCGGGTATAGGGAGGGGCCTGAGACCCAGTACTTC.